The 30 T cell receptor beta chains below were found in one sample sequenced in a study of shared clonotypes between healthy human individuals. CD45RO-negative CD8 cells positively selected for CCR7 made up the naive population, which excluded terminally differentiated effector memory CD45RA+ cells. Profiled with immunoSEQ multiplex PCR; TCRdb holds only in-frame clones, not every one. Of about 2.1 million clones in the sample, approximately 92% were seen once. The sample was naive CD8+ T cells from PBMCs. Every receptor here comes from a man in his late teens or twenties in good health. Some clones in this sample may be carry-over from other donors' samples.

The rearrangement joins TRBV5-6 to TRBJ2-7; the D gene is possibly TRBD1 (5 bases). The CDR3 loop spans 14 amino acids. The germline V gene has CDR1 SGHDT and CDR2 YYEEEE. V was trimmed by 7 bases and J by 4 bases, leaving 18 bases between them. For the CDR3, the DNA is TGTGCCAGCGAACGGACAATCTTGGGGTACGAGCAGTACTTC. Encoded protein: CASERTILGYEQYF.

CDR3 sequence (DNA): TGTGCCAGCTCACCAGGGCCCAGCTCCTACGAGCAGTACTTC. Protein: CASSPGPSSYEQYF. V is TRBV18 and J is TRBJ2-7, with D uncertain. Germline V gene lookup returns CDR1 KGHSH and CDR2 LQKENI. The CDR3 spans 14 residues. The V and J ends lost 2 bases and 0 bases respectively, with 8 bases between them.

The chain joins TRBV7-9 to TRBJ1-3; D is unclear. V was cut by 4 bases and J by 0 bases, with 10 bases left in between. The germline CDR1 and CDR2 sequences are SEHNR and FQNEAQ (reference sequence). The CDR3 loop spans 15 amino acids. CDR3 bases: TGTGCCAGCAGCTCGATTCAGTACTCTGGAAACACCATATATTTT. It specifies CASSSIQYSGNTIYF.

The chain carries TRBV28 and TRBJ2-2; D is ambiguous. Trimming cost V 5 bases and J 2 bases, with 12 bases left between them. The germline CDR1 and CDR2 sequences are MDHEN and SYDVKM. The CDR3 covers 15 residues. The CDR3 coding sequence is TGTGCCAGCAGTCGACATCAGAGTAACACCGGGGAGCTGTTTTTT. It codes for CASSRHQSNTGELFF.

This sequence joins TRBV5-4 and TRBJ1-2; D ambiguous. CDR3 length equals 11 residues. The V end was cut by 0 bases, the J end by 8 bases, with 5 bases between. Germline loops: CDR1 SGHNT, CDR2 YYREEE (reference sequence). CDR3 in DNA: TGTGCCAGCAGCTTGGATCACGGCTACACCTTC. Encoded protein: CASSLDHGYTF.

The CDR3 is CASSPSGVSHVHEQYF. In DNA, the CDR3 is TGTGCCAGCAGTCCATCGGGAGTATCTCACGTCCACGAGCAGTACTTC. J is TRBJ2-7 and V is TRBV28; D perhaps matches TRBD2 (6 bases). CDR3 length: 16 amino acids. Deletions cut 5 bases from V and 5 bases from J, with 22 bases between. Per the germline V gene, CDR1 is MDHEN and CDR2 is SYDVKM.

As DNA, the CDR3 is TGTGCCAGCAGCCAACGGGACAGATACACTGAAGCTTTCTTT. The encoded protein is CASSQRDRYTEAFF. This rearrangement joins TRBV16 to TRBJ1-1; 7 nucleotides line up with TRBD1. This CDR3 is 14 amino acids long. Germline V gene data show CDR1 as KGHSY and CDR2 as FQNENV. After removal of 2 bases from V and 3 bases from J, the junction contained 3 bases not matched to a gene.

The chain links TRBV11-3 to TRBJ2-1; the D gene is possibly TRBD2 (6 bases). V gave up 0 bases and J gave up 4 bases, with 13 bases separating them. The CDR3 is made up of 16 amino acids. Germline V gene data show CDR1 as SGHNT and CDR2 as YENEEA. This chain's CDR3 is CASSLDLGGTYNEQFF. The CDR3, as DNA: TGTGCCAGCAGCTTAGATCTCGGGGGAACTTACAATGAGCAGTTCTTC.

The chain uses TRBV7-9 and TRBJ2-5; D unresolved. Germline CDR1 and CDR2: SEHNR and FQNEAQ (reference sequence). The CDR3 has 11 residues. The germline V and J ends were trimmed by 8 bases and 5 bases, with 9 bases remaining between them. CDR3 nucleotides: TGTGCCAGCGCTTGGGTGGAGACCCAGTACTTC. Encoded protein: CASAWVETQYF. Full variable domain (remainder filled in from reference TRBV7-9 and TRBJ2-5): DTGVSQNPRHKITKRGQNVTFRCDPISEHNRLYWYRQTLGQGPEFLTYFQNEAQLEKSRLLSDRFSAERPKGSFSTLEIQRTEQGDSAMYLCASAWVETQYFGPGTRLLVL.

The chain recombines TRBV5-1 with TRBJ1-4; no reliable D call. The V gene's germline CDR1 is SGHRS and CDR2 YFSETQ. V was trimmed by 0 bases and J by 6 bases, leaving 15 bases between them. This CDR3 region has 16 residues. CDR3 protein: CASSLARTSKDEKLFF. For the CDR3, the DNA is TGCGCCAGCAGCTTGGCCCGGACCTCTAAGGATGAAAAACTGTTTTTT.

The CDR3 loop is CASSYRTGGSNYGYTF. DNA of the CDR3: TGTGCCAGCAGTTACAGGACAGGGGGGTCTAACTATGGCTACACCTTC. This chain links TRBV6-5 with TRBJ1-2; TRBD1 matches at 10 bases. The CDR3 runs to 16 residues. The V gene end was trimmed by 2 bases and the J gene end by 0 bases; junction bases not matched to a gene: 3. Germline CDR1 is MNHEY and CDR2 is SVGAGI.

CDR3 nucleotides: TGTGCCAGCAGCGTAACGGGACAGGGTTCGTACGAGCAGTACTTC. It is translated as CASSVTGQGSYEQYF. The chain uses TRBV9 and TRBJ2-7; 9 bases agree with TRBD1. The V gene end was trimmed by 1 base and the J gene end by 4 bases; junction bases not matched to a gene: 6. The CDR3 is 15 amino acids. CDR1 and CDR2 from the germline V gene are SGDLS and YYNGEE.

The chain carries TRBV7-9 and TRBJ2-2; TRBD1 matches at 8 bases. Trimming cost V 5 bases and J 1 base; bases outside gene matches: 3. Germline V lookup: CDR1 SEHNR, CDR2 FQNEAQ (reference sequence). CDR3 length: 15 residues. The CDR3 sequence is CASSAGTGNTGELFF. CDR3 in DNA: TGTGCCAGCAGCGCAGGGACAGGGAACACCGGGGAGCTGTTTTTT.

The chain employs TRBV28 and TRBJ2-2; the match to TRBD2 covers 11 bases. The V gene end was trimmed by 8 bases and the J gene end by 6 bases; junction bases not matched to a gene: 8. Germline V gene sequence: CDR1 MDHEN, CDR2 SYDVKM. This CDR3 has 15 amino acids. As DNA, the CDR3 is TGTGCCAGCTCCGCGGGACTAGCGGAAGCCGGGGAGCTGTTTTTT. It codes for CASSAGLAEAGELFF.

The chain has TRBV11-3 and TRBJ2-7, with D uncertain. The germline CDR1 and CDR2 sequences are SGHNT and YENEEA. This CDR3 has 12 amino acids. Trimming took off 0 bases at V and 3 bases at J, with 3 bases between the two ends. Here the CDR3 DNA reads TGTGCCAGCAGCTTAGACAGCTACGAGCAGTACTTC. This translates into CASSLDSYEQYF.

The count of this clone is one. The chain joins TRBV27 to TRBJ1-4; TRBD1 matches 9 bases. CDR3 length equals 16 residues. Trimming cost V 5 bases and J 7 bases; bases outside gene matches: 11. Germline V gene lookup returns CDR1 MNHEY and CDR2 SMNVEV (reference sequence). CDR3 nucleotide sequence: TGTGCCAGCAGTGTATTACCGGGACAGGGACCTGAAAAACTGTTTTTT. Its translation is CASSVLPGQGPEKLFF.

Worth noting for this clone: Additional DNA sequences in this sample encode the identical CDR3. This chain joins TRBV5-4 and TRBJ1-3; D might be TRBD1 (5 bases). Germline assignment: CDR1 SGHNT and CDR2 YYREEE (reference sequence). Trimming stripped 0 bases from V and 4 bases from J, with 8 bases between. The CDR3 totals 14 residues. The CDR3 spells CASSLAGSGNTIYF. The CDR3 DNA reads TGTGCCAGCAGCTTGGCAGGGTCGGGAAACACCATATATTTT.

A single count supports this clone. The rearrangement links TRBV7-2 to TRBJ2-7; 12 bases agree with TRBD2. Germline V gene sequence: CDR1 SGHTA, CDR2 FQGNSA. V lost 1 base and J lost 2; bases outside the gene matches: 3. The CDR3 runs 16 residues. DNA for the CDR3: TGTGCCAGCAGCTTAGGACTAGCGGGAGCCGCCTACGAGCAGTACTTC. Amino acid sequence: CASSLGLAGAAYEQYF.

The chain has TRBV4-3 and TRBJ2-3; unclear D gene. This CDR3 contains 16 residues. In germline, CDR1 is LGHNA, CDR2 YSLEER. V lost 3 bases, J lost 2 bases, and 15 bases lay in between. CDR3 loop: CASSQMVVANTDTQYF. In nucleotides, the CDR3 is TGCGCCAGCAGCCAGATGGTGGTGGCCAACACAGATACGCAGTATTTT.

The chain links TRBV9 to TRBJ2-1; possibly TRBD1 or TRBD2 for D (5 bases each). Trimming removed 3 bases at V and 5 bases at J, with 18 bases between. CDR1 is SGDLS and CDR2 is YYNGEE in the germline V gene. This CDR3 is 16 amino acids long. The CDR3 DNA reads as TGTGCCAGCAGCGCTTCCCCTTGGGACCAAAACAATGAGCAGTTCTTC. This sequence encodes CASSASPWDQNNEQFF.

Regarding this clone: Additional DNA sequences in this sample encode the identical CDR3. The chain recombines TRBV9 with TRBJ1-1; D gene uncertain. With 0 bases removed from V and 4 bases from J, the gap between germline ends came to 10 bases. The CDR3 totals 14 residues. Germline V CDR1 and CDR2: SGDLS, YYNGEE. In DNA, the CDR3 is TGTGCCAGCAGCGTAGGTTGGGGAAGCACTGAAGCTTTCTTT. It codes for CASSVGWGSTEAFF.

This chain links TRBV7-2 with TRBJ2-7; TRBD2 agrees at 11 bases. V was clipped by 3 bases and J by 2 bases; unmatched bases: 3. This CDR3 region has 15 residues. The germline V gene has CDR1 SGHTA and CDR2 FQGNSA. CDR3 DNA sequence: TGTGCCAGCAGCTTTGGGACTAGCGGTCCCTACGAGCAGTACTTC. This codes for CASSFGTSGPYEQYF.

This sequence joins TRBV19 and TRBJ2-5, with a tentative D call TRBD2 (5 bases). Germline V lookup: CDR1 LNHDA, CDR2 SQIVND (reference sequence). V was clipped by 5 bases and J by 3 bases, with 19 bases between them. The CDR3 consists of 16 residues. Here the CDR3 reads CASSPLGGGVEETQYF. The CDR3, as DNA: TGTGCCAGTAGTCCCTTAGGAGGTGGCGTAGAAGAGACCCAGTACTTC.

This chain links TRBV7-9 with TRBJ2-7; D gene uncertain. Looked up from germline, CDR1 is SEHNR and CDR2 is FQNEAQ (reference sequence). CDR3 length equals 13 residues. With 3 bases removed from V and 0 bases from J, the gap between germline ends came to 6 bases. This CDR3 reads CASSFDPSYEQYF. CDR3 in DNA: TGTGCCAGCAGCTTCGACCCCTCCTACGAGCAGTACTTC.

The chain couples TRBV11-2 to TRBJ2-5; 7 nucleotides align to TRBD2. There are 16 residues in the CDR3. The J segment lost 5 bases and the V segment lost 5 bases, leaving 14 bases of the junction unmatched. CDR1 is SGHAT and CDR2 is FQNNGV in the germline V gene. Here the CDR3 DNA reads TGTGCCAGCAGCCCCTCCCGGGACTACGGCCCCGAGACCCAGTACTTC. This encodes CASSPSRDYGPETQYF.

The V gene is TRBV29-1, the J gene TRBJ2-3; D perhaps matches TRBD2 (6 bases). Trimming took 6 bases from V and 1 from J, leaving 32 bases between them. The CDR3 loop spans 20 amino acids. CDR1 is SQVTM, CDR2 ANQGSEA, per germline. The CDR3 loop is CSVPASGLVTGELGTDTQYF. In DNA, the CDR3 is TGCAGCGTACCCGCCTCAGGGTTGGTGACGGGAGAGCTTGGCACAGATACGCAGTATTTT.

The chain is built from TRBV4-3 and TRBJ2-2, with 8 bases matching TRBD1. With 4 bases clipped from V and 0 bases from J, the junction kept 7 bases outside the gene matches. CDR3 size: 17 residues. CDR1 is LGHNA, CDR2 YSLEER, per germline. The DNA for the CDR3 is TGCGCCAGCAGCCCTCAAGACAGGGGACCGAACACCGGGGAGCTGTTTTTT. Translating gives CASSPQDRGPNTGELFF.

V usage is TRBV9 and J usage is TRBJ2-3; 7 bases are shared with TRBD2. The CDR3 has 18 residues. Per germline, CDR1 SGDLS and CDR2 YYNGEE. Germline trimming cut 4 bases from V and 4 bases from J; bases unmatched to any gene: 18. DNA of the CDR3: TGTGCCAGCAGCTCCCGGGGGAGGGAGTTTGAGACAGCAGATACGCAGTATTTT. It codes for CASSSRGREFETADTQYF.

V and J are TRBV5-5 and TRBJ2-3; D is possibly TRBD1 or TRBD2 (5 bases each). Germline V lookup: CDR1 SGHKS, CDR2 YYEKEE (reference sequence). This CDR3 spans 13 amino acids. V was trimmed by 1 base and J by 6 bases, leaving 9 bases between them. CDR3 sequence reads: CASSLHGADTQYF. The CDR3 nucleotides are TGTGCCAGCAGCTTGCACGGGGCCGATACGCAGTATTTT.

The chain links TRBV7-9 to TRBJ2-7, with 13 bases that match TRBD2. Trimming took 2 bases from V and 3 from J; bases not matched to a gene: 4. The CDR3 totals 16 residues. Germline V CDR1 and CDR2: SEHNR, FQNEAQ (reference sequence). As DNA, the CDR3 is TGTGCCAGCAGCTTAAGGACTAGCGGGAGTTTCTACGAGCAGTACTTC. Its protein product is CASSLRTSGSFYEQYF.